This T cell receptor beta chain originates from a study of T cells after yellow fever vaccination. This clonotype was counted only a few times. The antigen is not known. TCRdb called the 5' RACE reads again in MiXCR, with one record for every CDR3 protein. The table includes around 300,000 distinct CDR3 sequences, about 4.5% detected once. General observations from the study: The secondary response was weaker but peaked faster, day 5 versus 15. Overall, a small share of clonotypes was seen in both CD4 and CD8 compartments. Bulk-population clonotypes that are abundant could appear as contaminants in FACS-sorted repertoires. Reappearance after the booster was seen for most primary-vaccination clones, at about 95% CD4 and about 90% CD8.

The material sequenced was PBMCs, taken 15 days after the yellow fever booster vaccination. The sequence came from a man between 18 and 35 years old who received the YFV17D yellow fever vaccine.

The CDR3, as DNA: TGTGCCAGCAATGGGGCCCTGGGTAATTCACCCCTCCACTTT. Protein: CASNGALGNSPLHF. The chain employs TRBV12-3 or TRBV12-4 and TRBJ1-6; a weak D match, TRBD1 (5 bases). V shed 7 bases and J shed 6 bases, with 13 bases lying between them. This CDR3 is 14 amino acids long.